The present entry profiles one T cell receptor (beta chain) with its context. Its antigen is as yet unknown. The CDR3 is made up of 15 amino acids. The J segment lost 6 bases and the V segment lost 4 bases, leaving 7 bases of the junction unmatched. Germline CDR1 is LGHNA and CDR2 is YSLEER. This record belongs to a study of shared clonotypes between healthy human individuals. In the naive CD8 group, cells lacked CD45RO and were positively selected for CCR7, so terminally differentiated effector memory CD45RA+ cells were left out. Authors' processing steps: ImmunoSEQ only sent back junction sequences with no quality scores, so filtering was done differently. Assay: immunoSEQ multiplex PCR; the TCRdb copy retains only in-frame clones and omits some. V and J calls and clone size are copied from that table; D and trimming were computed from the DNA. The sample has around 1.9 million clones; roughly 95% are singletons.

General study points: Blood was the only sampled material, and tissue repertoires likely differ.

The origin of this receptor is a man aged 18 to 29 in good health. Some clones in this sample may be carry-over from other donors' samples. The gene calls are TRBV4-3 and TRBJ2-1; the match to TRBD1 covers 9 bases. The material sequenced was naive CD8+ T cells from PBMCs. DNA of the CDR3: TGCGCCAGCAGCCCTGGGACAGGGACGGGCAATGAGCAGTTCTTC. Residues: CASSPGTGTGNEQFF.